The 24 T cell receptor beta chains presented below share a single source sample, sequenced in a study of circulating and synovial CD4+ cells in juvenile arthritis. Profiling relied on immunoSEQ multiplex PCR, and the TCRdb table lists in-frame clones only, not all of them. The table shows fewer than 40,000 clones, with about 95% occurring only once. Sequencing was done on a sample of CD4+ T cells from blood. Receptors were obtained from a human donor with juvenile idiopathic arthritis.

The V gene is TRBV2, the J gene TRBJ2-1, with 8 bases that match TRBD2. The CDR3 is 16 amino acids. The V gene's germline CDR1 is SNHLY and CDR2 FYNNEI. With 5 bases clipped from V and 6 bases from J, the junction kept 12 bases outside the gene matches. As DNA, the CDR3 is TGTGCCAGCAGTCCTAGGGCTAGCGGGCTCTCCAATGAGCAGTTCTTC. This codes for CASSPRASGLSNEQFF.

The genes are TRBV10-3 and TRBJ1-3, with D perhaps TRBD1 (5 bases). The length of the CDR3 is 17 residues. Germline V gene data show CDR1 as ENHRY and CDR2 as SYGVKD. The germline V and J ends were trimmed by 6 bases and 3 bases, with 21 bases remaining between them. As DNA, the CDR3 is TGTGCCATCAGGCAGGGCACTCTCGGAAGGGATGGAAACACCATATATTTT. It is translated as CAIRQGTLGRDGNTIYF.

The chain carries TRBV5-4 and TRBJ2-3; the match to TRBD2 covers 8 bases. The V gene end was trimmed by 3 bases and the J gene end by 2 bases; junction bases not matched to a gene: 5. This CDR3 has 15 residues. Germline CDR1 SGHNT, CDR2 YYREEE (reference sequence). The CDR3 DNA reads TGTGCCAGCAGCTCCCGGCGGGGGGACACAGATACGCAGTATTTT. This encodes CASSSRRGDTDTQYF.

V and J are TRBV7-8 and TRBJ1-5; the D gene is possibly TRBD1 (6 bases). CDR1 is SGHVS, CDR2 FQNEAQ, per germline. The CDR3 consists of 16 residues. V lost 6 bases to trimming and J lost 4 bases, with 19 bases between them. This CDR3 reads CASSQGGGVWNQPQHF. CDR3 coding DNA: TGTGCCAGCAGTCAAGGAGGGGGGGTTTGGAATCAGCCCCAGCATTTT. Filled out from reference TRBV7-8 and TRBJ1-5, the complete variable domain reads GAGVSQSPRYKVAKRGQDVALRCDPISGHVSLFWYQQALGQGPEFLTYFQNEAQLDKSGLPSDRFFAERPEGSVSTLKIQRTQQEDSAVYLCASSQGGGVWNQPQHFGDGTRLSIL.

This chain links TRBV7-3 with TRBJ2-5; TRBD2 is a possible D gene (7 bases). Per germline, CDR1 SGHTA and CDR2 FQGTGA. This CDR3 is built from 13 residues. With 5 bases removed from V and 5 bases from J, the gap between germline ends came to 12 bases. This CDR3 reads CASSLGGGETQYF. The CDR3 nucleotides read TGTGCCAGCAGCCTAGGGGGAGGGGAGACCCAGTACTTC.

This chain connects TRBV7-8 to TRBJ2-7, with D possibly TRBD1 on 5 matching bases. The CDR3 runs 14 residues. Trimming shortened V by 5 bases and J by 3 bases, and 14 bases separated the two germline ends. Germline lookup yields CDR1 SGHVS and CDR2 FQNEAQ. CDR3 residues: CASSHARVSYEQYF. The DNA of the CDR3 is TGTGCCAGCAGCCACGCCAGGGTGAGCTACGAGCAGTACTTC.

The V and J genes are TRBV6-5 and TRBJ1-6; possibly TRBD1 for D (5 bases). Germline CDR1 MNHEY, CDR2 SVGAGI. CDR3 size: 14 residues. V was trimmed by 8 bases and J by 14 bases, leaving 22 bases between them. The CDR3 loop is CASGPSQGSGTLHF. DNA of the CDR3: TGTGCCAGCGGACCATCGCAGGGCTCTGGAACCCTCCACTTT.

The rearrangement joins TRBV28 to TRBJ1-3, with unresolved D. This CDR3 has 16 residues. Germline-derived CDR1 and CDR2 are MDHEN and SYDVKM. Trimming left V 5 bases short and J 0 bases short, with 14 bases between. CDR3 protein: CASSPPHRSSGNTIYF. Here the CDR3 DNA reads TGTGCCAGCAGTCCTCCACACCGAAGCTCTGGAAACACCATATATTTT. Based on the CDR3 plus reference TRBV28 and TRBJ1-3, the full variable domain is DVKVTQSSRYLVKRTGEKVFLECVQDMDHENMFWYRQDPGLGLRLIYFSYDVKMKEKGDIPEGYSVSREKKERFSLILESASTNQTSMYLCASSPPHRSSGNTIYFGEGSWLTVV.

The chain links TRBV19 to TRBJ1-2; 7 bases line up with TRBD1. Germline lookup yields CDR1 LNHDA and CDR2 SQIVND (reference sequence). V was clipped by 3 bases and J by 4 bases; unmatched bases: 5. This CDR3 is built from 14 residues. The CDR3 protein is CASSIRDSRYGYTF. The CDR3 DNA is TGTGCCAGTAGTATCCGGGACAGTCGCTATGGCTACACCTTC.

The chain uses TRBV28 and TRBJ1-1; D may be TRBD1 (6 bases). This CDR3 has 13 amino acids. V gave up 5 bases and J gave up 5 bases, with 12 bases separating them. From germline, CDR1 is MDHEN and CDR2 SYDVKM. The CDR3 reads CASSLRGFTEAFF. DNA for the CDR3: TGTGCCAGCAGTCTCAGGGGTTTTACTGAAGCTTTCTTT.

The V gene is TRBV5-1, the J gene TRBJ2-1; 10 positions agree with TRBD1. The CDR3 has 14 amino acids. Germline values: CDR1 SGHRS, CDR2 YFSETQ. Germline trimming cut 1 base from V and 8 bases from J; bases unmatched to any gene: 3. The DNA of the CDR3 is TGCGCCAGCAGCTTGCCGGGACAGGGGTATGAGCAGTTCTTC. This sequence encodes CASSLPGQGYEQFF.

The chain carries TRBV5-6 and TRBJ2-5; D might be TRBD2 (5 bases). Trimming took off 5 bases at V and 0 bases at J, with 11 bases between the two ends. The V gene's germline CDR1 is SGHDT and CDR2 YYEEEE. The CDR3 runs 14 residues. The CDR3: CASRTTGNQETQYF. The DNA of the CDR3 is TGTGCCAGCAGGACTACCGGGAACCAAGAGACCCAGTACTTC.

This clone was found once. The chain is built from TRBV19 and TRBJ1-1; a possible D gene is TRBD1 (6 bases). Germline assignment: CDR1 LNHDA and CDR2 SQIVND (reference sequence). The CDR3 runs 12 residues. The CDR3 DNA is TGTTCGGGGAGGGGGGCAGTCACTGAAGCTTTCTTT. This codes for CSGRGAVTEAFF.

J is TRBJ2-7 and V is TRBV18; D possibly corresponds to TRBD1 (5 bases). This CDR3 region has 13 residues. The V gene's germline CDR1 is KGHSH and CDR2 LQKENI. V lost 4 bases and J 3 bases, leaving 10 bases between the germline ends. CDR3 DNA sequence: TGTGCCAGCTCACAGGGGAAGGACTACGAGCAGTACTTC. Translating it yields CASSQGKDYEQYF.

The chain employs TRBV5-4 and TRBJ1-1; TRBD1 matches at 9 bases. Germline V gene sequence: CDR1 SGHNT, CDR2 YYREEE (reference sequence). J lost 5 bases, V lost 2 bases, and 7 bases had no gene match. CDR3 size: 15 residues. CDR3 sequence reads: CASSFDGTGRTEAFF. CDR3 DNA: TGTGCCAGCAGCTTCGACGGGACAGGGCGTACTGAAGCTTTCTTT.

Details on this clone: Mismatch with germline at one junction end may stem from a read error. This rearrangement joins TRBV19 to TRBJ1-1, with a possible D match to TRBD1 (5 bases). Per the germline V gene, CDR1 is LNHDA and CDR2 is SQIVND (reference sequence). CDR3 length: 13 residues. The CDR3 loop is CASSSRGNAEAFF. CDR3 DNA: TGTGCCAGTAGTTCACGGGGGAACGCTGAAGCTTTCTTT.

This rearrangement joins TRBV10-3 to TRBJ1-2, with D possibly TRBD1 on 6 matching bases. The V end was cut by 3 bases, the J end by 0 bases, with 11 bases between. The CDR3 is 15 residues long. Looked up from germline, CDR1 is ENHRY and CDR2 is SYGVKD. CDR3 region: CAISDGGPANYGYTF. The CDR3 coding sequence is TGTGCCATCAGTGATGGGGGCCCCGCTAACTATGGCTACACCTTC.

CDR3 bases: TGTGCCAGCAGTCGAGCTTACACAGATACGCAGTATTTT. Amino acids: CASSRAYTDTQYF. The J gene is TRBJ2-3, the V gene TRBV11-3, with D unresolved. The CDR3 length is 13 residues. The V gene lost 6 bases and the J gene lost 2 bases, with 9 bases spanning the gap. Per germline, CDR1 SGHNT and CDR2 YENEEA.

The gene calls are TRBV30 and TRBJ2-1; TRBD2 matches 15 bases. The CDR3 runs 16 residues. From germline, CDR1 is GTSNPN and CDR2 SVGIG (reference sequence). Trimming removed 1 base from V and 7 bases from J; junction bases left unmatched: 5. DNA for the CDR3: TGTGCCTGGAGTGGAGGACTAGCGGGAGGGGGGAATGAGCAGTTCTTC. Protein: CAWSGGLAGGGNEQFF.

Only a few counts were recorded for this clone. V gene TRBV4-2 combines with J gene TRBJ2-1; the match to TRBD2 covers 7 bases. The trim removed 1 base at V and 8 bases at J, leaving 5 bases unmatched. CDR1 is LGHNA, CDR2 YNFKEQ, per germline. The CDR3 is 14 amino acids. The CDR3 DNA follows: TGTGCCAGCAGCCAAGGAGCGGGACTATATGAGCAGTTCTTC. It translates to CASSQGAGLYEQFF.

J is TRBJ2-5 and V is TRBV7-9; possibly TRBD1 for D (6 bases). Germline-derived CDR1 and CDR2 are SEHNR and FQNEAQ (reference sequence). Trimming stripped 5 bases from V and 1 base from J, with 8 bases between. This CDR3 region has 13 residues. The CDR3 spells CASSLDSQETQYF. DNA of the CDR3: TGTGCCAGCAGCCTGGACAGCCAAGAGACCCAGTACTTC.

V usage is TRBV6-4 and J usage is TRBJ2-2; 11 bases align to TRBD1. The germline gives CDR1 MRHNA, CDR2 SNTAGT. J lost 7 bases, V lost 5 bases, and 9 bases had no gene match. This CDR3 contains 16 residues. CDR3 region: CASSIPGQGVFGELFF. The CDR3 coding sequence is TGTGCCAGCAGTATTCCGGGACAGGGGGTTTTCGGGGAGCTGTTTTTT.

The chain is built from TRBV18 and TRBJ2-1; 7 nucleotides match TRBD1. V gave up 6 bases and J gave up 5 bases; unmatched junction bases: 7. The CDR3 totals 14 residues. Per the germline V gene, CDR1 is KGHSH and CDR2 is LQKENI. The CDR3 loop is CASSPDRVNNEQFF. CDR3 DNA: TGTGCCAGCTCCCCCGACAGGGTGAACAATGAGCAGTTCTTC. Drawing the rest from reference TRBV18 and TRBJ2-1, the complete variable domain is NAGVMQNPRHLVRRRGQEARLRCSPMKGHSHVYWYRQLPEEGLKFMVYLQKENIIDESGMPKERFSAEFPKEGPSILRIQQVVRGDSAAYFCASSPDRVNNEQFFGPGTRLTVL.

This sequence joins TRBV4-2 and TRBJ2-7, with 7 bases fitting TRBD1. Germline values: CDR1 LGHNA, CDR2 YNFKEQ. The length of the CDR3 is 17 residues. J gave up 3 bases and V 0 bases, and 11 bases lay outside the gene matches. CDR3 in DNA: TGTGCCAGCAGCCAAGAGCCCCCGAGACAGGGAATCTACGAGCAGTACTTC. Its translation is CASSQEPPRQGIYEQYF.